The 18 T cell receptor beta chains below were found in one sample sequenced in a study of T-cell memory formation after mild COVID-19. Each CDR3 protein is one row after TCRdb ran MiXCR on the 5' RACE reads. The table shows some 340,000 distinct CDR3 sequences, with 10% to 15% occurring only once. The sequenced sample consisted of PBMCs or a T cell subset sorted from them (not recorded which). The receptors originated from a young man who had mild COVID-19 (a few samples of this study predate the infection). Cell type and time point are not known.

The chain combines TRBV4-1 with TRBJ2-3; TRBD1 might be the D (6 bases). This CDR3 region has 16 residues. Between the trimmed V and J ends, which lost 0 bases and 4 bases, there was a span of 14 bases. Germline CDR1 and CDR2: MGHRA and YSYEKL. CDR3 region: CASSQDHRDQADTQYF. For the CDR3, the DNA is TGCGCCAGCAGCCAAGATCACAGGGATCAGGCAGATACGCAGTATTTT.

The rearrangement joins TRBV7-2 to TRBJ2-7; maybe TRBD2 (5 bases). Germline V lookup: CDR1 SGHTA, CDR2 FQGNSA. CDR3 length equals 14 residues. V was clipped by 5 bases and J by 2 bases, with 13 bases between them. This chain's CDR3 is CASSPQSGTYEQYF. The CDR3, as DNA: TGTGCCAGCAGCCCCCAGAGCGGAACCTACGAGCAGTACTTC.

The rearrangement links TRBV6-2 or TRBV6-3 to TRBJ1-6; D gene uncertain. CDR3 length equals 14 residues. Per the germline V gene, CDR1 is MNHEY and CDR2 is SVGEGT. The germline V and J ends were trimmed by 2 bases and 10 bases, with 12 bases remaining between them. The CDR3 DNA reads TGTGCCAGCAGTTACCGATGGCGGGAGTCACCCCTCCACTTT. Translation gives CASSYRWRESPLHF.

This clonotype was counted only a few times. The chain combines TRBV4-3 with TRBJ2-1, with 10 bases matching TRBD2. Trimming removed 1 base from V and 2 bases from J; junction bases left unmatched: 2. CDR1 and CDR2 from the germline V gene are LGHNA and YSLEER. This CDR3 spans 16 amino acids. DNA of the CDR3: TGCGCCAGCAGCCAAGCTAGCGGGGGACCCTACAATGAGCAGTTCTTC. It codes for CASSQASGGPYNEQFF.

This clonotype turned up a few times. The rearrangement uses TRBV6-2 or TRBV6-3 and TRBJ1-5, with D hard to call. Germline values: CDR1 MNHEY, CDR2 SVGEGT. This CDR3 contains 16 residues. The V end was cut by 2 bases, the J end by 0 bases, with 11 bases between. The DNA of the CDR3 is TGTGCCAGCAGTTACCGAGCAGCCCATAGCAATCAGCCCCAGCATTTT. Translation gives CASSYRAAHSNQPQHF.

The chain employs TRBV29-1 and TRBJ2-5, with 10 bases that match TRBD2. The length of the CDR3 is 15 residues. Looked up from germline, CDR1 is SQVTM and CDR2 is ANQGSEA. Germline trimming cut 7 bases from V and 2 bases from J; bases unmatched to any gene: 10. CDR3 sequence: CSARGTSGAQETQYF. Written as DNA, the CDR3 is TGCAGCGCCCGAGGTACTAGCGGGGCACAAGAGACCCAGTACTTC.

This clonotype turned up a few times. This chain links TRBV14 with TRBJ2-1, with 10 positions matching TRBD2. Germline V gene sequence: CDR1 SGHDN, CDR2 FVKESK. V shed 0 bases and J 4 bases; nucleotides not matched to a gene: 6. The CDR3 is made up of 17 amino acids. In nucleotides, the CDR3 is TGTGCCAGCAGCCAAGATCGTAGCGGGGGGCTATACAATGAGCAGTTCTTC. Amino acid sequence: CASSQDRSGGLYNEQFF.

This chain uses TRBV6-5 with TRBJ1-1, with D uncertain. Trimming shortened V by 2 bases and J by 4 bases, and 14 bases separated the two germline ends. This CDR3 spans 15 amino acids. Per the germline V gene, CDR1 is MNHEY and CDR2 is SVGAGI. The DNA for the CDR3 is TGTGCCAGCAGTTACAGAGCAACGCGGGGCACTGAAGCTTTCTTT. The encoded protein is CASSYRATRGTEAFF.

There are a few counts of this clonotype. The DNA of the CDR3 is TGTGCCATCAGTGAGTTAGAAGGGGTCAGGACTGAAGCTTTCTTT. It specifies CAISELEGVRTEAFF. This rearrangement joins TRBV10-3 to TRBJ1-1; tentatively, D is TRBD1 (5 bases). There are 15 residues in the CDR3. Trimming cost V 1 base and J 5 bases, with 14 bases left between them. Germline CDR1 reads ENHRY; CDR2 reads SYGVKD.

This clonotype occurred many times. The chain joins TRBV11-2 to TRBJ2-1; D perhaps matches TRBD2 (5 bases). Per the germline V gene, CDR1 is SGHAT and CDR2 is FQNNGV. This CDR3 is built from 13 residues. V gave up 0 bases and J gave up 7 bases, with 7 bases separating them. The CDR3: CASSLDRGNEQFF. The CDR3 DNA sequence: TGTGCCAGCAGCTTAGATCGGGGAAATGAGCAGTTCTTC.

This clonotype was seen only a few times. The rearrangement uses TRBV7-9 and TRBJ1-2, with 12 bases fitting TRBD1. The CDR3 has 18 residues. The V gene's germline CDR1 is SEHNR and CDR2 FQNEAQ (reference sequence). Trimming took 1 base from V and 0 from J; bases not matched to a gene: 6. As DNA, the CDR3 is TGTGCCAGCAGCTTAGTGGGACAGGGGGCGCGGACTAACTATGGCTACACCTTC. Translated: CASSLVGQGARTNYGYTF.

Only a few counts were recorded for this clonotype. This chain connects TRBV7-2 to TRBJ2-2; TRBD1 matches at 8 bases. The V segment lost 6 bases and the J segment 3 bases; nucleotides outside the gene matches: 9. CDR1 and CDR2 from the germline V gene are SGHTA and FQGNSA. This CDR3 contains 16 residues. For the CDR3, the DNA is TGTGCCAGCAGGCCTTCAGGGGGCGCTTACACCGGGGAGCTGTTTTTT. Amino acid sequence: CASRPSGGAYTGELFF.

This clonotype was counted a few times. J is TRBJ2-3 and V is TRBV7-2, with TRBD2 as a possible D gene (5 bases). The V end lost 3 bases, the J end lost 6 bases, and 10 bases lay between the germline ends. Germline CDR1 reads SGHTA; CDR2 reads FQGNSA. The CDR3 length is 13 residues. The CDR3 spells CASSFGVADTQYF. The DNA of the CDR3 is TGTGCCAGCAGCTTCGGGGTCGCGGATACGCAGTATTTT.

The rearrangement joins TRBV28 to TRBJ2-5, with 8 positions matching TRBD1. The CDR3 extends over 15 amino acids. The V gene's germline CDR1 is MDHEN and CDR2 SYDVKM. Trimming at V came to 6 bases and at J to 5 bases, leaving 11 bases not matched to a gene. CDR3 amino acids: CASRLGQGAKETQYF. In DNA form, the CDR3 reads TGTGCCAGCAGACTGGGCCAGGGGGCGAAGGAGACCCAGTACTTC.

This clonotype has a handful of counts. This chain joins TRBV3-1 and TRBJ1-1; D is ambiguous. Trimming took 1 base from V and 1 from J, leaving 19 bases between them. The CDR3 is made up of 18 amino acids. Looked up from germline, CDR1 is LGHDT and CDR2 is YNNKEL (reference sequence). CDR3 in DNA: TGTGCCAGCAGCCAAGTTTTTAAGGTGACCGGACCGAACACTGAAGCTTTCTTT. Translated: CASSQVFKVTGPNTEAFF.

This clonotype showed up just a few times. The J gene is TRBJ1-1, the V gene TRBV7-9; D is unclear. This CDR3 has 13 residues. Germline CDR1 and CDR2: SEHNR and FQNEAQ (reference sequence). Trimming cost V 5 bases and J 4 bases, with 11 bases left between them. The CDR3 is CASSPITSTEAFF. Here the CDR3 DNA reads TGTGCCAGCAGCCCGATAACATCCACTGAAGCTTTCTTT.

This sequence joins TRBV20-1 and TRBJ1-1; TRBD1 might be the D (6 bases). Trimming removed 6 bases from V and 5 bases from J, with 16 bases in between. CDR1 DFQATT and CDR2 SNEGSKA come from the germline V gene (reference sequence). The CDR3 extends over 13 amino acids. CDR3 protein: CSAPDRRMTEAFF. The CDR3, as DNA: TGCAGTGCCCCCGACAGGAGGATGACTGAAGCTTTCTTT.

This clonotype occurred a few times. The CDR3, as DNA: TGTGCCAGCAGCTTAGAACTAGCGGGGGGTTATGAGCAGTTCTTC. Protein: CASSLELAGGYEQFF. V usage is TRBV7-6 and J usage is TRBJ2-1, with 12 bases fitting TRBD2. The CDR3 has 15 amino acids. After removal of 1 base from V and 8 bases from J, the junction contained 3 bases not matched to a gene. Germline-derived CDR1 and CDR2 are SGHVS and FNYEAQ.